What follows are 17 T cell receptor beta chains derived from one specimen sequenced in a study of shared clonotypes between healthy human individuals. Profiling relied on immunoSEQ multiplex PCR, and the TCRdb table lists in-frame clones only, not all of them. This sample has about 2.4 million clones, with around 90% found just once. What was sequenced was naive CD4+ T cells sorted from blood. Subset in this sample: CD45RA+ positively selected. The receptors were gathered from a man younger than 35 in good health.

Only a few counts were recorded for this clone. The sample has other DNA sequences that encode this CDR3 too. The chain has TRBV18 and TRBJ1-4; 7 bases line up with TRBD1. After removal of 3 bases from V and 5 bases from J, the junction contained 3 bases not matched to a gene. The germline V gene encodes CDR1 KGHSH and CDR2 LQKENI. The CDR3 is 14 amino acids. CDR3 protein: CASSPRDSNEKLFF. The CDR3 DNA reads TGTGCCAGCTCACCCCGGGACAGCAATGAAAAACTGTTTTTT.

The chain links TRBV7-2 to TRBJ2-7; 9 bases agree with TRBD1. Trimming removed 5 bases from V and 1 base from J; junction bases left unmatched: 9. The CDR3 consists of 16 residues. Germline assignment: CDR1 SGHTA and CDR2 FQGNSA. The CDR3 protein is CASSPTGTGTSYEQYF. The CDR3 coding sequence is TGTGCCAGCAGCCCTACCGGGACAGGGACATCCTACGAGCAGTACTTC.

As for this clone: Distinct nucleotide sequences in the sample also encode this CDR3. This chain joins TRBV2 and TRBJ2-7, with TRBD1 matching 8 bases. The CDR3 runs 13 residues. V shed 5 bases and J 3 bases; nucleotides not matched to a gene: 3. The germline V gene has CDR1 SNHLY and CDR2 FYNNEI. The CDR3 loop reads CASSYGQGYEQYF. Written as DNA, the CDR3 is TGTGCCAGCAGTTACGGACAGGGCTACGAGCAGTACTTC. The entire variable domain, with the rest obtained from reference TRBV2 and TRBJ2-7, is as follows: EPEVTQTPSHQVTQMGQEVILRCVPISNHLYFYWYRQILGQKVEFLVSFYNNEISEKSEIFDDQFSVERPDGSNFTLKIRSTKLEDSAMYFCASSYGQGYEQYFGPGTRLTVT.

This rearrangement joins TRBV10-3 to TRBJ2-7; 9 positions agree with TRBD1. The germline V gene has CDR1 ENHRY and CDR2 SYGVKD. The CDR3 covers 14 residues. V lost 3 bases to trimming and J lost 5 bases; unmatched junction nucleotides: 5. This CDR3 is CAISDLTGGDEQYF. DNA for the CDR3: TGTGCCATCAGTGACCTGACAGGGGGAGACGAGCAGTACTTC.

The DNA of the CDR3 is TGTGCCAGCAGCGCCCACCTGGACCAGAATGAGCAGTTCTTC. Amino acid sequence: CASSAHLDQNEQFF. The chain has TRBV9 and TRBJ2-1, with unresolved D. From germline, CDR1 is SGDLS and CDR2 YYNGEE. The CDR3 runs 14 residues. V lost 3 bases, J lost 7 bases, and 14 bases lay in between.

The V and J genes are TRBV10-3 and TRBJ1-4; 7 bases align to TRBD1. The germline gives CDR1 ENHRY, CDR2 SYGVKD. CDR3 size: 15 residues. With 0 bases clipped from V and 8 bases from J, the junction kept 6 bases outside the gene matches. The CDR3 sequence is CAISESTGAEEKLFF. CDR3 nucleotide sequence: TGTGCCATCAGTGAGTCTACAGGGGCTGAAGAAAAACTGTTTTTT.

The chain links TRBV28 to TRBJ2-3; D possibly uses TRBD1 or TRBD2 (5 bases each). V was pared by 8 bases and J by 0 bases, with 18 bases between. This CDR3 is 16 amino acids long. Germline V gives CDR1 MDHEN, CDR2 SYDVKM. CDR3: CASGRGASPSTDTQYF. The CDR3 DNA reads TGTGCCAGCGGTAGAGGGGCGAGTCCTAGCACAGATACGCAGTATTTT.

The chain is built from TRBV6-1 and TRBJ1-6; D is uncertain. CDR3 length: 15 residues. Germline CDR1 MNHNS, CDR2 SASEGT. V gave up 3 bases and J gave up 7 bases, with 13 bases separating them. CDR3 amino acids: CASSDPRSGNSPLHF. Here the CDR3 DNA reads TGTGCCAGCAGTGACCCGAGGTCTGGGAATTCACCCCTCCACTTT.

The chain combines TRBV28 with TRBJ2-7; D may match TRBD1 or TRBD2 (6 bases each). The length of the CDR3 is 16 residues. Trimming removed 8 bases from V and 5 bases from J, with 25 bases in between. Germline-derived CDR1 and CDR2 are MDHEN and SYDVKM. The CDR3 DNA sequence: TGTGCCAGCGGGACTTACACAGGGCTAGTTCCCCACGAGCAGTACTTC. Its protein is CASGTYTGLVPHEQYF.

The CDR3 sequence is CASSTSGTGGGDGYTF. As DNA, the CDR3 is TGTGCCAGCAGTACCTCCGGGACAGGGGGCGGGGATGGCTACACCTTC. This rearrangement joins TRBV25-1 to TRBJ1-2; 12 bases map to TRBD1. Germline lookup yields CDR1 MGHDK and CDR2 SYGVNS. CDR3 length: 16 residues. Germline trimming cut 5 bases from V and 6 bases from J; bases unmatched to any gene: 10.

This chain uses TRBV19 with TRBJ2-5; tentatively, D is TRBD1 or TRBD2 (5 bases each). Deletions cut 6 bases from V and 9 bases from J, with 23 bases between. This CDR3 is 15 amino acids long. Germline lookup yields CDR1 LNHDA and CDR2 SQIVND (reference sequence). The CDR3 protein is CASRLSGTAPEAQYF. The CDR3 DNA reads TGTGCCAGTAGACTGTCCGGGACGGCCCCTGAGGCCCAGTACTTC.

J is TRBJ1-4 and V is TRBV2; 7 positions match TRBD1. Germline loops: CDR1 SNHLY, CDR2 FYNNEI. This CDR3 has 14 residues. The ends lost 6 bases at V and 4 bases at J; junction bases unmatched: 5. CDR3 amino acids: CASRPGTDNEKLFF. CDR3 nucleotide sequence: TGTGCCAGCAGGCCCGGGACAGATAATGAAAAACTGTTTTTT.

V and J are TRBV10-1 and TRBJ1-1; D is ambiguous. The V gene lost 2 bases and the J gene lost 3 bases, with 7 bases spanning the gap. This CDR3 region has 13 residues. Germline V CDR1 and CDR2: WNHNN, SYGVQD (reference sequence). The CDR3 region is CASSEGHYTEAFF. As DNA, the CDR3 is TGCGCCAGCAGTGAGGGCCACTACACTGAAGCTTTCTTT.

This chain uses TRBV4-3 with TRBJ2-7; 9 bases agree with TRBD2. Germline CDR1 is LGHNA and CDR2 is YSLEER. The CDR3 is made up of 15 amino acids. Losses at the gene ends were 4 bases for V and 0 bases for J; bases not matched to a gene: 4. CDR3 amino acids: CASSLLAGSSYEQYF. The CDR3 DNA reads as TGCGCCAGCAGCCTTCTAGCGGGAAGCTCCTACGAGCAGTACTTC.

The chain is built from TRBV4-1 and TRBJ2-2, with D unclear. Trimming stripped 4 bases from V and 7 bases from J, with 10 bases between. The CDR3 runs 13 residues. Germline V CDR1 and CDR2: MGHRA, YSYEKL. The CDR3 DNA is TGCGCCAGCAGCCGCTCTCCAGGCGGGGAGCTGTTTTTT. Protein: CASSRSPGGELFF.

The V and J genes are TRBV6-5 and TRBJ2-7; tentative D call: TRBD1 (6 bases). The CDR3 has 15 residues. Germline assignment: CDR1 MNHEY and CDR2 SVGAGI. The V gene lost 5 bases and the J gene lost 3 bases, with 17 bases spanning the gap. The DNA of the CDR3 is TGTGCCAGCAGTCGCACAGGGTCGGTCGGCTACGAGCAGTACTTC. It specifies CASSRTGSVGYEQYF.

V and J are TRBV7-2 and TRBJ2-5; 8 bases map to TRBD2. This CDR3 region has 15 residues. Germline CDR1 SGHTA, CDR2 FQGNSA. The ends lost 7 bases at V and 1 base at J; junction bases unmatched: 8. The CDR3 loop is CASTYSGKSQETQYF. The DNA of the CDR3 is TGTGCCAGCACCTATAGCGGGAAGAGCCAAGAGACCCAGTACTTC.